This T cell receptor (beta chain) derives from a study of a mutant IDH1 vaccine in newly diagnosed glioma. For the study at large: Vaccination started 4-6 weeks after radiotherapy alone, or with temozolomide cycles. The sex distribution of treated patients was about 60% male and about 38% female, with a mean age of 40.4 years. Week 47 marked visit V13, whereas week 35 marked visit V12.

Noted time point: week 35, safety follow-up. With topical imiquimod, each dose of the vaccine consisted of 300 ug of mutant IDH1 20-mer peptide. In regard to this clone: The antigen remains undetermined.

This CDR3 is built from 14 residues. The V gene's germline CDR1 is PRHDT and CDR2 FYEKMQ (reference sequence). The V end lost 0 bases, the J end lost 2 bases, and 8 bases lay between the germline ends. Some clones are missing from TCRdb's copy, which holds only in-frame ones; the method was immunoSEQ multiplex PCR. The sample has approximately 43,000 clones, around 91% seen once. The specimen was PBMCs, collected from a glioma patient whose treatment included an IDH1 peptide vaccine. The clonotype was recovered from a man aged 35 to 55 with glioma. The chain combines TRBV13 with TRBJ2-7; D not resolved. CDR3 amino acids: CASSLGTSPYEQYV. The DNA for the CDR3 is TGTGCCAGCAGCTTAGGCACCTCCCCCTACGAGCAGTACGTC.